This T cell receptor beta chain was profiled in a study of blood T cell repertoires in COVID-19. Across the study: Specimens from acute and convalescent COVID-19 originated in the United States, Italy and Spain.

Sequencing was performed with immunoSEQ multiplex PCR; in TCRdb, only in-frame clones are kept and a portion is missing. The table has about 150,000 clones, about 80% seen once. Unmatched junction bases numbered 4, after V lost 6 bases and J lost 5 bases. This CDR3 is built from 12 residues. Germline V CDR1 and CDR2: GTSNPN, SVGIG (reference sequence). The TCR originated in a woman between 55 and 75 years old with acute or convalescent COVID-19. The specimen was peripheral blood. The chain uses TRBV30 and TRBJ2-5; 9 positions match TRBD1. In DNA form, the CDR3 reads TGTGCCTGCGGGGGGACAGGGGAGACCCAGTACTTC. Its protein product is CACGGTGETQYF.